The 4 T cell receptor beta chains below all came from one sample that was sequenced in a study of cytomegalovirus exposure and HLA in healthy donors. The PCR contained 60 Vbeta and 13 Jbeta primers. Data came from immunoSEQ multiplex PCR; TCRdb stores just in-frame clones and leaves some out. Among 100,000 to 120,000 clones listed, around 77% were seen once. The sequencing input was PBMCs. The receptors shown here come from a woman aged 40 to 50 in good health and CMV-seropositive.

This clone has more than one count but fewer than ten. The chain combines TRBV2 with TRBJ2-3, with D possibly TRBD1 on 6 matching bases. CDR1 and CDR2 (germline): SNHLY, FYNNEI. V lost 1 base to trimming and J lost 3 bases, with 14 bases between them. The CDR3 totals 16 residues. CDR3 residues: CASSEGQGRGTDTQYF. The DNA of the CDR3 is TGTGCCAGCAGTGAAGGGCAGGGGCGAGGGACAGATACGCAGTATTTT.

This chain joins TRBV19 and TRBJ1-6; 9 nucleotides align to TRBD1. After removal of 5 bases from V and 8 bases from J, the junction contained 7 bases not matched to a gene. CDR3 size: 15 residues. Germline CDR1 is LNHDA and CDR2 is SQIVND (reference sequence). The CDR3, as DNA: TGTGCCAGTAGTCGAGACAGGGGGAAGTATTCACCCCTCCACTTT. This gives the protein CASSRDRGKYSPLHF.

V and J are TRBV5-4 and TRBJ1-2; TRBD1 matches at 9 bases. Germline values: CDR1 SGHNT, CDR2 YYREEE (reference sequence). There are 15 residues in the CDR3. After removal of 4 bases from V and 5 bases from J, the junction contained 9 bases not matched to a gene. The CDR3 DNA is TGTGCCAGCAGCCCCGGGACAGGGACATTATATGGCTACACCTTC. Translation: CASSPGTGTLYGYTF.

V and J are TRBV27 and TRBJ2-7, with 10 bases aligning to TRBD2. Trimming took 4 bases from V and 0 from J; bases not matched to a gene: 6. This CDR3 is 16 amino acids long. Germline V gene sequence: CDR1 MNHEY, CDR2 SMNVEV (reference sequence). Here the CDR3 DNA reads TGTGCCAGCAGTTCCCGACTAGCGGGCCACTCCTACGAGCAGTACTTC. Translated: CASSSRLAGHSYEQYF.